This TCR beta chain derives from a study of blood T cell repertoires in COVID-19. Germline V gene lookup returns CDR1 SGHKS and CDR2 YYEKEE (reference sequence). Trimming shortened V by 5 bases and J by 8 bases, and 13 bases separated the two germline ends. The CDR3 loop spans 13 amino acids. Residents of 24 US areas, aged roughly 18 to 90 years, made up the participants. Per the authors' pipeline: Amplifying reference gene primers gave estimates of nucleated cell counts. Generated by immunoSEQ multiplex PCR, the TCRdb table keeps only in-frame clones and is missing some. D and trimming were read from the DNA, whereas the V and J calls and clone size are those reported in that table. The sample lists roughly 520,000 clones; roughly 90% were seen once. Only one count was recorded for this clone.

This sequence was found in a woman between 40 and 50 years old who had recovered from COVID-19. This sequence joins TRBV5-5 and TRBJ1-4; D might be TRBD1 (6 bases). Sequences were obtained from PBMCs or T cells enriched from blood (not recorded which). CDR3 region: CASSRQAGEKLFF. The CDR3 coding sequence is TGTGCCAGCAGTAGACAGGCTGGGGAAAAACTGTTTTTT.